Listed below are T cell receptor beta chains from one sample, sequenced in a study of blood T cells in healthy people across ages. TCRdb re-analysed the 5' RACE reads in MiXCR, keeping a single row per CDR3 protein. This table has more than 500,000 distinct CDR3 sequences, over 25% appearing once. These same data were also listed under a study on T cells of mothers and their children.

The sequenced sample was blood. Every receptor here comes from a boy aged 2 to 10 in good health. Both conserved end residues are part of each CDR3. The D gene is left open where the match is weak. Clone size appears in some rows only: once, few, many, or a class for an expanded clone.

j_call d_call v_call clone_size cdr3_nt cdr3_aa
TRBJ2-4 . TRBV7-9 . TGTGCCAGCAGCTTAGCGCAGGACGGGGGAAAAAACATTCAGTACTTC CASSLAQDGGKNIQYF
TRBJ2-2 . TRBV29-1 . TGCAGCGCCGTCACAGGGCCCGGGGAGCTGTTTTTT CSAVTGPGELFF
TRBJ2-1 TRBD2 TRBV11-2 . TGTGCCAGCAGCTTGGGACTAGCGGGGGGGCTAGGTAATGAGCAGTTCTTC CASSLGLAGGLGNEQFF
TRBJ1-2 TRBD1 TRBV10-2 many TGCGCCAGCAGCCTAACAGGGGATGGCTACACCTTC CASSLTGDGYTF
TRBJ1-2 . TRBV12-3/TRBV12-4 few . CASSFGTGAFF
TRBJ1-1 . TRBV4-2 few TGTGCCAGCAGCCTGTCGGGCGGGGACACTGAAGCTTTCTTT CASSLSGGDTEAFF
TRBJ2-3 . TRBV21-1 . TGTGCCAGCAGCTCATGGGGCCTCTTACATACGCAGTATTTT CASSSWGLLHTQYF
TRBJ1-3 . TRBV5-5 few TGTGCCAGCAGCACACGACCGGCCTCTTCCGGAAACACCATATATTTT CASSTRPASSGNTIYF
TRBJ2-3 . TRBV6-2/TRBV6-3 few TGTGCCAGCAGTAAACCGGGCGTCCGAAGGGAGTATTTT CASSKPGVRREYF
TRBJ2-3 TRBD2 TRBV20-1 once TGCAGTGCTAGGAGGAGAGGGAGGGTAGATACGCAGTATTTT CSARRRGRVDTQYF
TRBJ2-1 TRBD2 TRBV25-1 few TGTGCCAGCAGTGAATGGGAGGGGTACAATGAGCAGTTCTTC CASSEWEGYNEQFF
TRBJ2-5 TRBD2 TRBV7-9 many TGTGCCAGCTCACTGACTAGCGGCCAAGAGACCCAGTACTTC CASSLTSGQETQYF
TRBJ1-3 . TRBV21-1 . TGTGCCAGCAGCAACCGTCGGACGGGCCTTAGCGGAAACACCATATATTTT CASSNRRTGLSGNTIYF